What follows are 23 T cell receptor beta chains derived from one specimen sequenced in a study of control samples from healthy donors and cancer patients. Generated by immunoSEQ multiplex PCR, the TCRdb table keeps only in-frame clones and is missing some. The table shows roughly 43,000 clones, with roughly 94% occurring only once. The material sequenced was blood. The receptors stem from a man in his sixties in good health.

V usage is TRBV12-3 or TRBV12-4 and J usage is TRBJ1-2; 7 positions match TRBD1. This CDR3 region has 13 residues. V lost 7 bases, J lost 5 bases, and 7 bases stayed unmatched. In DNA, the CDR3 is TGTGCCAGCACCCTGACAGGGCGTTATGGCTACACCTTC. Translating gives CASTLTGRYGYTF.

V and J are TRBV7-9 and TRBJ1-5; 9 bases are a match to TRBD1. This CDR3 has 16 amino acids. The germline CDR1 and CDR2 sequences are SEHNR and FQNEAQ (reference sequence). After removal of 4 bases from V and 2 bases from J, the junction contained 6 bases not matched to a gene. CDR3 loop: CASSSGTGIGNQPQHF. The CDR3 nucleotides read TGTGCCAGCAGCTCCGGGACAGGGATCGGCAATCAGCCCCAGCATTTT.

The V call is TRBV23-1, the J call TRBJ2-7; the D is unclear. TRBV23-1 is an ORF, with its function uncertain. The V and J ends lost 3 bases and 4 bases respectively, with 22 bases between them. This CDR3 has 17 residues. CDR3 in DNA: TGCGCCAGCAGTCATTCGCCGGGTTGCCCTAGTTGGTACGAGCAGTACTTC. Translated: CASSHSPGCPSWYEQYF.

V usage is TRBV6-6 and J usage is TRBJ2-2; 12 bases map to TRBD1. The V gene's germline CDR1 is MNHNY and CDR2 SVGAGI (reference sequence). This CDR3 region has 16 residues. Trimming at V came to 5 bases and at J to 7 bases, leaving 8 bases not matched to a gene. This CDR3 reads CASSTGDRGQIGELFF. As DNA, the CDR3 is TGTGCCAGCAGTACCGGGGACAGGGGGCAGATCGGGGAGCTGTTTTTT.

The V and J genes are TRBV5-4 and TRBJ2-2; 10 bases map to TRBD2. CDR1 is SGHNT, CDR2 YYREEE, per germline (reference sequence). V was clipped by 0 bases and J by 7 bases; unmatched bases: 6. The length of the CDR3 is 16 residues. CDR3 in DNA: TGTGCCAGCAGCTTGGGGCTAGCGGGAGTCGGCGGGGAGCTGTTTTTT. Its translation: CASSLGLAGVGGELFF. The entire variable domain, with the rest obtained from reference TRBV5-4 and TRBJ2-2, is as follows: ETGVTQSPTHLIKTRGQQVTLRCSSQSGHNTVSWYQQALGQGPQFIFQYYREEENGRGNFPPRFSGLQFPNYSSELNVNALELDDSALYLCASSLGLAGVGGELFFGEGSRLTVL.

The rearrangement links TRBV3-1 (or the pseudogene TRBV3-2) to TRBJ2-3; D not certain. V shed 0 bases and J shed 0 bases, with 13 bases lying between them. Germline CDR1 reads LGHDT; CDR2 reads YNNKEL (reference sequence). The CDR3 length is 17 residues. DNA for the CDR3: TGTGCCAGCAGCCAAGATCGGACGGGCTCTAGCACAGATACGCAGTATTTT. Its translation is CASSQDRTGSSTDTQYF.

The rearrangement links TRBV18 to TRBJ2-3; 9 nucleotides match TRBD2. Unmatched junction bases numbered 2, after V lost 3 bases and J lost 4 bases. This CDR3 spans 14 amino acids. Per germline, CDR1 KGHSH and CDR2 LQKENI. The chain's CDR3 is CASSPRLAADTQYF. CDR3 nucleotides: TGTGCCAGCTCACCCCGACTAGCGGCAGATACGCAGTATTTT.

This chain uses TRBV29-1 with TRBJ2-1; no clear D gene. CDR1 is SQVTM and CDR2 is ANQGSEA in the germline V gene. The ends were cut back, 4 bases at V and 2 bases at J, with 12 bases in the middle. The CDR3 is 14 residues long. Here the CDR3 DNA reads TGCAGCGTTGGTTCCTCTCTTGCCTACAATGAGCAGTTCTTC. Amino acids: CSVGSSLAYNEQFF.

The chain joins TRBV6-5 to TRBJ1-2; D is uncertain. V lost 2 bases, J lost 7 bases, and 5 bases lay in between. This CDR3 contains 11 residues. In germline, CDR1 is MNHEY, CDR2 SVGAGI. The CDR3 is CASSYRGGYTF. CDR3 nucleotides: TGTGCCAGCAGTTACAGAGGTGGCTACACCTTC.

CDR3: CASSVDAGGFYGYTF. The CDR3 nucleotides are TGTGCCAGCAGCGTAGATGCAGGGGGGTTCTATGGCTACACCTTC. This chain links TRBV9 with TRBJ1-2; TRBD1 matches at 7 bases. The CDR3 contains 15 residues. Germline CDR1 and CDR2: SGDLS and YYNGEE. The ends lost 0 bases at V and 4 bases at J; junction bases unmatched: 6.

This sequence joins TRBV21-1 and TRBJ1-1; the DNA was not compared with TRBD1, the D call given in the table. TRBV21-1 counts as a pseudogene. The CDR3 totals 16 residues. The CDR3 reads CASSPRGNRGDTEAFF. The CDR3 region has the DNA TGTGCCAGCAGCCCAAGGGGGAACAGGGGAGACACTGAAGCTTTCTTT.

The genes are TRBV5-1 and TRBJ2-7; D call uncertain. CDR1 SGHRS and CDR2 YFSETQ come from the germline V gene. The CDR3 runs to 13 residues. Trimming removed 0 bases from V and 0 bases from J, with 4 bases in between. The CDR3 is CASSLVISYEQYF. In DNA, the CDR3 is TGCGCCAGCAGCTTGGTTATCTCCTACGAGCAGTACTTC.

This chain links TRBV19 with TRBJ2-7; 8 nucleotides align to TRBD2. The CDR3 contains 14 residues. V lost 4 bases, J lost 5 bases, and 7 bases stayed unmatched. Germline V lookup: CDR1 LNHDA, CDR2 SQIVND (reference sequence). The CDR3 region is CASSRISGTDEQYF. DNA of the CDR3: TGTGCCAGTAGTAGGATTAGCGGGACCGACGAGCAGTACTTC.

V is TRBV5-3 and J is TRBJ2-1; D ambiguous. Being an ORF, TRBV5-3 has a function that is uncertain. V was trimmed by 1 base and J by 9 bases, leaving 17 bases between them. The CDR3 sequence is 15 residues long. CDR3 protein: CARSLLRSVDGEQFF. In DNA, the CDR3 is TGTGCCAGAAGCTTGTTAAGGTCGGTGGATGGTGAGCAGTTCTTC.

The chain uses TRBV29-1 and TRBJ2-3, with 8 bases aligning to TRBD2. Germline CDR1 and CDR2: SQVTM and ANQGSEA. Losses at the gene ends were 6 bases for V and 5 bases for J; bases not matched to a gene: 10. This CDR3 region has 14 residues. The CDR3 loop reads CSVLLADLLDTQYF. Written as DNA, the CDR3 is TGCAGCGTCCTACTAGCGGATCTTTTAGATACGCAGTATTTT.

The rearrangement links TRBV2 to TRBJ1-2, with D maybe TRBD1 (6 bases). The CDR3 is 14 amino acids. The V and J ends lost 3 bases and 4 bases respectively, with 12 bases between them. Looked up from germline, CDR1 is SNHLY and CDR2 is FYNNEI. The CDR3 loop reads CASSDQGNGYGYTF. CDR3 bases: TGTGCCAGCAGTGACCAGGGGAACGGCTATGGCTACACCTTC.

The V call is TRBV5-4, the J call TRBJ1-2, with D tentatively TRBD1 (5 bases). This CDR3 has 15 amino acids. Germline assignment: CDR1 SGHNT and CDR2 YYREEE (reference sequence). Trimming pared 3 bases from V and 4 bases from J, leaving 16 bases between. This chain's CDR3 is CASSYYSRGVYGYTF. The CDR3 coding sequence is TGTGCCAGCAGCTACTACTCACGGGGCGTCTATGGCTACACCTTC.

The chain uses TRBV7-2 and TRBJ2-5; TRBD2 is a possible D gene (6 bases). Germline V gene data show CDR1 as SGHTA and CDR2 as FQGNSA. The V and J ends lost 5 bases and 2 bases respectively, with 15 bases between them. The CDR3 spans 15 residues. This CDR3 reads CASSVNSGQQETQYF. The CDR3 coding sequence is TGTGCCAGCAGCGTGAATAGCGGCCAACAAGAGACCCAGTACTTC.

The chain links TRBV10-3 to TRBJ2-1; TRBD2 might be the D (5 bases). The V end was cut by 6 bases, the J end by 8 bases, with 11 bases between. The CDR3 is 12 amino acids. CDR1 is ENHRY, CDR2 SYGVKD, per germline. CDR3 sequence reads: CAIRGGQDEQFF. The DNA for the CDR3 is TGTGCCATCAGAGGAGGTCAGGATGAGCAGTTCTTC.

The chain employs TRBV5-6 and TRBJ2-6, with D possibly matching TRBD1 (6 bases). The CDR3 contains 14 residues. Germline V gene sequence: CDR1 SGHDT, CDR2 YYEEEE. V lost 4 bases to trimming and J lost 9 bases, with 14 bases between them. The CDR3 is CASSPDRMGNVLTF. Written as DNA, the CDR3 is TGTGCCAGCAGCCCTGACAGGATGGGCAACGTCCTGACTTTC.

The chain couples TRBV29-1 to TRBJ2-2, with 9 bases matching TRBD1. Germline trimming cut 6 bases from V and 5 bases from J; bases unmatched to any gene: 10. This CDR3 has 15 residues. Germline V gene sequence: CDR1 SQVTM, CDR2 ANQGSEA. The DNA of the CDR3 is TGCAGCGTCTTTAACAGGGGGCGTAGGACCGGGGAGCTGTTTTTT. Translated, it gives CSVFNRGRRTGELFF.

The rearrangement links TRBV9 to TRBJ2-2; D remains ambiguous. Deletions cut 1 base from V and 0 bases from J, with 7 bases between. The CDR3 spans 15 residues. Per germline, CDR1 SGDLS and CDR2 YYNGEE. CDR3 sequence reads: CASSVLNANTGELFF. CDR3 DNA sequence: TGTGCCAGCAGCGTACTCAATGCGAACACCGGGGAGCTGTTTTTT.

The chain carries TRBV9 and TRBJ1-6, with 9 nucleotides matching TRBD1. Trimming cost V 4 bases and J 10 bases; bases outside gene matches: 18. The CDR3 runs 18 residues. The germline CDR1 and CDR2 sequences are SGDLS and YYNGEE. CDR3 protein: CASSPGVVWDRVISPLHF. CDR3 bases: TGTGCCAGCAGCCCAGGAGTGGTATGGGACAGGGTAATATCACCCCTCCACTTT.